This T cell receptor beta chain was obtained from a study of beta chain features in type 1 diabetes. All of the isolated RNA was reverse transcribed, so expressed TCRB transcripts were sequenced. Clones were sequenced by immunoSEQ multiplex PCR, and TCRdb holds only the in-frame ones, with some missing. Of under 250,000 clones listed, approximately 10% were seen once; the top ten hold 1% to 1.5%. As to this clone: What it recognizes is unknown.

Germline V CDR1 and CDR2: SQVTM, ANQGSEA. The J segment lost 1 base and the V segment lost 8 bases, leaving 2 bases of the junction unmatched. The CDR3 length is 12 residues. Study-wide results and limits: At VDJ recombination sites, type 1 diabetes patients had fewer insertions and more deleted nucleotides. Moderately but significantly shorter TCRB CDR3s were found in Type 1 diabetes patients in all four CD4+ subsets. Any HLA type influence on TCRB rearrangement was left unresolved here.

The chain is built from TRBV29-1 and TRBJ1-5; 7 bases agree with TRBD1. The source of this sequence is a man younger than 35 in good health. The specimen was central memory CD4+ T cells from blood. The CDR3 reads CSTTGSNQPQHF. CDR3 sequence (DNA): TGCAGCACGACAGGGAGCAATCAGCCCCAGCATTTT.